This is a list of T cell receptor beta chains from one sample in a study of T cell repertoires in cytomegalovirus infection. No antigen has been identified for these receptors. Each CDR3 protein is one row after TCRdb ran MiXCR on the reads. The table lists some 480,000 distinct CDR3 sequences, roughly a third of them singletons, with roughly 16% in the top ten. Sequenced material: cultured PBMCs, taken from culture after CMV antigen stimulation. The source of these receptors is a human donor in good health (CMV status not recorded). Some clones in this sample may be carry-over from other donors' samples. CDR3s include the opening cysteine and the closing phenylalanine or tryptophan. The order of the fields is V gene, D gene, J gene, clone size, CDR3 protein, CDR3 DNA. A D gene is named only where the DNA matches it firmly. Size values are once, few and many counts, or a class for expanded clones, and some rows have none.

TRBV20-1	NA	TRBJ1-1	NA	CSAKQGNTEAFF	TGCAGTGCTAAACAGGGGAACACTGAAGCTTTCTTT
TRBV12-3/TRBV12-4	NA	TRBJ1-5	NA	CASSFWGGDQPQHF	TGTGCCAGCAGTTTCTGGGGAGGCGATCAGCCCCAGCATTTT
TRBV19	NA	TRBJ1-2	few	CASSPMTSRNNYGYTF	TGTGCCAGTTCCCCGATGACAAGCAGGAATAACTATGGCTACACCTTC
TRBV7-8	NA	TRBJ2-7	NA	CASSFGERSYEQYF	TGTGCCAGCAGCTTTGGGGAGAGGTCCTACGAGCAGTACTTC
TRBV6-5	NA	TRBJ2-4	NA	CASSPDRIAKNIQYF	TGTGCCAGCAGCCCGGACAGAATAGCCAAAAACATTCAGTACTTC
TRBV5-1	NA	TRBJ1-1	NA	CASSPREGGNTEAFF	TGCGCCAGCAGCCCGAGGGAAGGTGGGAACACTGAAGCTTTCTTT
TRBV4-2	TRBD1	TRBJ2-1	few	CASSQDRDRVGQGPNEQFF	TGTGCCAGCAGCCAAGATAGGGATCGAGTGGGACAGGGTCCCAATGAGCAGTTCTTC
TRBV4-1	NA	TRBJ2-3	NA	CASSPNLGKPRGTDTQYF	TGCGCCAGCAGCCCCAATTTGGGAAAACCCCGGGGCACAGATACGCAGTATTTT
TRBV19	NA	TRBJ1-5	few	CASSGGRGNQPQHF	TGTGCCAGTAGTGGGGGGCGAGGCAATCAGCCCCAGCATTTT
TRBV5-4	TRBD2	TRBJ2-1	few	CASSLDPLGLAGGEQFF	TGTGCCAGCAGCTTGGACCCTTTGGGGCTAGCGGGAGGTGAGCAGTTCTTC
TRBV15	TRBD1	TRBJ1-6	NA	CATSLGQGARLPLHF	TGTGCCACCAGCTTGGGACAGGGGGCGCGGCTACCCCTCCACTTT
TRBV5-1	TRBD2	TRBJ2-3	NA	CASSRGLAGPDTQYF	TGCGCCAGCAGCCGTGGACTAGCGGGTCCAGATACGCAGTATTTT
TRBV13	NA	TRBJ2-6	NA	CASSSYRDSGANVLTF	TGTGCCAGCAGCTCTTACAGGGACTCTGGGGCCAACGTCCTGACTTTC
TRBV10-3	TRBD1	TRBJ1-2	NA	CAISGTGDLYGYTF	TGTGCCATCAGTGGAACAGGGGACCTCTATGGCTACACCTTC
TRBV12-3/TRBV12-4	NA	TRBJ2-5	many	CASSLAMRGQYF	TGTGCCAGCAGTTTAGCGATGAGAGGCCAGTACTTC
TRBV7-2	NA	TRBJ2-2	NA	CASSLMLVKDTGELFF	TGTGCCAGCAGCTTAATGTTGGTCAAGGATACCGGGGAGCTGTTTTTT
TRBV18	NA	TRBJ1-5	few	CASSPPGASNQPQHF	TGTGCCAGCTCACCACCGGGGGCTAGCAATCAGCCCCAGCATTTT
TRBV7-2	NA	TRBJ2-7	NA	CASSFPPLEQYF	TGTGCCAGCAGTTTCCCCCCTCTTGAGCAGTACTTC
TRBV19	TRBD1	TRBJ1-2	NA	CASSVREGAGYGYTF	TGTGCCAGTAGTGTCCGCGAGGGGGCTGGCTATGGCTACACCTTC
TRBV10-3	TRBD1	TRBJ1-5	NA	CAISEGQDNQPQHF	TGTGCCATCAGTGAGGGACAGGACAATCAGCCCCAGCATTTT
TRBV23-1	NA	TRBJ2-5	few	CASSHLRRWVRETQYF	TGCGCCAGCAGTCACCTCCGACGATGGGTACGGGAGACCCAGTACTTC
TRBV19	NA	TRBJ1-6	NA	CASSIQGSYNSPLHF	TGTGCCAGTAGTATACAGGGTTCCTATAATTCACCCCTCCACTTT
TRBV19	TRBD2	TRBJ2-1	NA	CASSIFGLAGREQFF	TGTGCCAGTAGTATATTTGGACTAGCGGGACGTGAGCAGTTCTTC
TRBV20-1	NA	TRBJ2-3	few	CSAQRALGTDTQYF	TGCAGTGCTCAGAGGGCCCTCGGCACAGATACGCAGTATTTT
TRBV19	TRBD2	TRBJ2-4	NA	CASSPLTSGSYIQYF	TGTGCCAGTAGCCCCCTGACTAGCGGGAGTTACATTCAGTACTTC
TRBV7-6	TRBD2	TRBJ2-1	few	CASSFETSGYNEQFF	TGTGCCAGCAGCTTTGAAACTAGCGGGTACAATGAGCAGTTCTTC
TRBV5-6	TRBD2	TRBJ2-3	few	CASSGAGAADTQYF	TGTGCCAGCAGCGGTGCGGGAGCGGCAGATACGCAGTATTTT
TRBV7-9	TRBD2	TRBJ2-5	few	CASSHRLAGETQYF	TGTGCCAGCAGCCATAGACTAGCGGGTGAGACCCAGTACTTC
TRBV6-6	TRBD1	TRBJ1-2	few	CASTKKTGSYNYGYTF	TGTGCCAGCACCAAGAAGACAGGGAGCTATAACTATGGCTACACCTTC
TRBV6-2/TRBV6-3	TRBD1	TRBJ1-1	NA	CASSYPTGHTEAFF	TGTGCCAGCAGTTACCCGACAGGGCACACTGAAGCTTTCTTT
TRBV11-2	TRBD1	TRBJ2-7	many	CASSSWDRVYEQYF	TGTGCCAGCAGCTCCTGGGACAGGGTCTACGAGCAGTACTTC
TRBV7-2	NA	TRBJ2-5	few	CASSLGWEETQYF	TGTGCCAGCAGCTTAGGGTGGGAAGAGACCCAGTACTTC
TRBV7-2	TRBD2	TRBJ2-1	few	CASSWGAGGNEQFF	TGTGCCAGCAGCTGGGGGGCGGGGGGCAATGAGCAGTTCTTC
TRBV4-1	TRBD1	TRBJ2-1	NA	CASSQEGGGPRGDEQFF	TGCGCCAGCAGCCAAGAAGGGGGCGGCCCTAGAGGCGATGAGCAGTTCTTC
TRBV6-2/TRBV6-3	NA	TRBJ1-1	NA	CASSYPGLVNTEAFF	TGTGCCAGCAGTTACCCGGGGCTAGTGAACACTGAAGCTTTCTTT
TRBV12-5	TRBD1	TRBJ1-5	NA	CASGPGTGHQPQHF	TGTGCTAGTGGTCCCGGGACAGGGCATCAGCCCCAGCATTTT
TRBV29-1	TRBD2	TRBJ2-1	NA	CSVGGTTDNEQFF	TGCAGCGTTGGGGGGACTACCGACAATGAGCAGTTCTTC
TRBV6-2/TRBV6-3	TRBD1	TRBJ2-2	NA	CASRPPGGSTGGGELFF	TGTGCCAGCAGGCCGCCAGGGGGATCGACAGGCGGCGGGGAGCTGTTTTTT
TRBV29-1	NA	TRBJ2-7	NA	CSGGGQGWGGEQYF	TGCAGCGGGGGAGGTCAGGGGTGGGGTGGGGAGCAGTACTTC
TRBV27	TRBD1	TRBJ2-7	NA	CASLDRGVNEQYF	TGTGCCAGCCTGGACAGGGGCGTCAACGAGCAGTACTTC
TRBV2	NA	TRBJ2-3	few	CASSVGDRSTDTQYF	TGTGCCAGCAGTGTAGGGGACCGGAGCACAGATACGCAGTATTTT
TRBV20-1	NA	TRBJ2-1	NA	CSARPRGEQFF	TGCAGTGCTCGACCCCGGGGTGAGCAGTTCTTC
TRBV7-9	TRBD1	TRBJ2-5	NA	CASSLATGDLETETQYF	TGTGCCAGCAGCTTAGCGACAGGGGACCTAGAAACGGAGACCCAGTACTTC
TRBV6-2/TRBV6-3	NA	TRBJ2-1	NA	CASSLAAASSYNEQFF	TGTGCCAGCAGTCTGGCAGCGGCCAGCTCCTACAATGAGCAGTTCTTC
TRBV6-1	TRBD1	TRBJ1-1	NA	CASRYPGQQNTEAFF	TGTGCCAGCAGGTACCCGGGACAGCAGAACACTGAAGCTTTCTTT
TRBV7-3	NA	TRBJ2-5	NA	CASSLRPAGAETQYF	TGTGCCAGCAGCTTACGCCCGGCCGGGGCAGAGACCCAGTACTTC
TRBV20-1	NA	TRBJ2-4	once	CSARDIDQGLAKNIQYF	TGCAGTGCTAGAGATATAGACCAGGGGCTGGCCAAAAACATTCAGTACTTC
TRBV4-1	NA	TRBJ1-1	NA	CASSPAHSQGNTEAFF	TGCGCCAGCAGCCCGGCCCATTCCCAGGGGAACACTGAAGCTTTCTTT
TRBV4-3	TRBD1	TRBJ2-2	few	CASSSRTGVGTGELFF	TGCGCCAGCAGCTCACGGACAGGGGTGGGCACCGGGGAGCTGTTTTTT
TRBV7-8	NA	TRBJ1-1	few	CASSLAYSMNTEAFF	TGTGCCAGCAGCTTAGCGTACAGCATGAACACTGAAGCTTTCTTT
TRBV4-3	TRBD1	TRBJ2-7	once	CASSQGTGPYDEQYF	TGCGCCAGCAGCCAAGGGACAGGGCCCTACGACGAGCAGTACTTC
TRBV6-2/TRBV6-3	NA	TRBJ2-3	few	CASSYTEMDTQYF	TGTGCCAGCAGTTACACCGAAATGGATACGCAGTATTTT
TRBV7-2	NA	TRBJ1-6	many	CASSSRTGNSPLHF	TGTGCCAGCAGCTCCCGGACGGGGAATTCACCCCTCCACTTT
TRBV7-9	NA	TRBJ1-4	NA	CASSGGGINEKLFF	TGTGCCAGCAGCGGGGGAGGAATTAATGAAAAACTGTTTTTT
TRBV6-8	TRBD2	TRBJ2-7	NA	CASSYGGLVSEQYF	TGTGCCAGCAGTTACGGCGGACTAGTGAGCGAGCAGTACTTC
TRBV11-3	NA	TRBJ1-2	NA	CASSLGSDLYGYTF	TGTGCCAGCAGCTTAGGCTCGGATCTCTATGGCTACACCTTC
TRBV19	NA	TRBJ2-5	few	CASSIDGMETQYF	TGTGCCAGTAGTATCGACGGGATGGAGACCCAGTACTTC